What follows are 29 T cell receptor beta chains derived from one specimen sequenced in a study of CD8 T cells in ankylosing spondylitis. No antigen has been assigned to these receptors. Study findings and constraints: For ankylosing spondylitis blood, a TCR beta motif of fewer than 10 highly homologous variants appeared characteristic.

Each CDR3 protein gets one entry after TCRdb re-called the 5' RACE reads with MiXCR. This sample carries roughly 700,000 distinct CDR3 sequences, about 20% of them seen once, and the ten largest clones take roughly a fifth. The sequencing sample was made of blood, either unsorted or a sorted T cell fraction (not recorded which). These receptors were obtained from a male donor with ankylosing spondylitis.

The table lists this clonotype with many counts. The chain couples TRBV12-3 or TRBV12-4 to TRBJ1-4, with a weak D call TRBD1 (5 bases). This CDR3 contains 15 residues. With 2 bases removed from V and 4 bases from J, the gap between germline ends came to 11 bases. The chain's CDR3 is CASSLNQGVNEKLFF. The CDR3 DNA is TGTGCCAGCAGTTTAAACCAAGGGGTTAATGAAAAACTGTTTTTT.

The chain couples TRBV12-3 or TRBV12-4 to TRBJ1-1; D is unresolved. The CDR3 covers 15 residues. With 6 bases removed from V and 4 bases from J, the gap between germline ends came to 18 bases. CDR3 nucleotides: TGTGCCAGCAGCCCCGGACCTAAGGGTGGCACTGAAGCTTTCTTT. It translates to CASSPGPKGGTEAFF.

J is TRBJ1-1 and V is TRBV4-1, with 12 bases matching TRBD1. CDR1 is MGHRA and CDR2 is YSYEKL in the germline V gene. The CDR3 covers 18 residues. J lost 6 bases, V lost 4 bases, and 15 bases had no gene match. In DNA form, the CDR3 reads TGCGCCAGCAGCCCACCACCGGGACAGGGGGCCGGGGTCGCTGAAGCTTTCTTT. Translating it yields CASSPPPGQGAGVAEAFF.

V gene TRBV9 combines with J gene TRBJ1-1; TRBD1 might be the D (6 bases). Germline loops: CDR1 SGDLS, CDR2 YYNGEE. V lost 0 bases, J lost 0 bases, and 12 bases lay in between. The CDR3 has 16 residues. The CDR3, as DNA: TGTGCCAGCAGCGTAGCCAGACAGGAACTGAACACTGAAGCTTTCTTT. Translation gives CASSVARQELNTEAFF. The full variable domain, its missing parts supplied by reference TRBV9 and TRBJ1-1, is DSGVTQTPKHLITATGQRVTLRCSPRSGDLSVYWYQQSLDQGLQFLIQYYNGEERAKGNILERFSAQQFPDLHSELNLSSLELGDSALYFCASSVARQELNTEAFFGQGTRLTVV.

The V gene is TRBV12-3 or TRBV12-4, the J gene TRBJ2-7; D possibly uses TRBD1 or TRBD2 (6 bases each). V lost 6 bases and J lost 2, with 17 bases in between. The CDR3 is 15 residues long. The CDR3 DNA reads TGTGCCAGCAGCCCACAGGGCCGGGGGACCTACGAGCAGTACTTC. This sequence encodes CASSPQGRGTYEQYF.

The chain recombines TRBV4-3 with TRBJ2-6; a possible D gene is TRBD1 (5 bases). V was clipped by 0 bases and J by 2 bases, with 8 bases between them. Germline V gene lookup returns CDR1 LGHNA and CDR2 YSLEER. The CDR3 has 16 residues. The CDR3 is CASSQDREAGANVLTF. The CDR3 DNA is TGCGCCAGCAGCCAAGACAGGGAAGCTGGGGCCAACGTCCTGACTTTC.

The chain combines TRBV28 with TRBJ1-2; TRBD1 aligns across 11 bases. V trimming: 5 bases; J trimming: 8 bases; junction bases outside the gene matches: 7. Germline V CDR1 and CDR2: MDHEN, SYDVKM. The CDR3 length is 14 residues. In nucleotides, the CDR3 is TGTGCCAGCAGTGCCTCGGACAGGGGGCACGGCTACACCTTC. It specifies CASSASDRGHGYTF.

The V gene is TRBV7-9, the J gene TRBJ2-1, with D uncertain. The germline V gene has CDR1 SEHNR and CDR2 FQNEAQ (reference sequence). The V end lost 0 bases, the J end lost 8 bases, and 11 bases lay between the germline ends. CDR3 size: 14 residues. CDR3 amino acids: CASSLAELPHEQFF. The CDR3 DNA is TGTGCCAGCAGCTTAGCCGAGTTACCGCATGAGCAGTTCTTC.

The table lists this clonotype with a few counts. The chain uses TRBV7-2 and TRBJ2-4; 7 bases are a match to TRBD2. The CDR3 is made up of 14 amino acids. The junction had 6 bases not matched to a gene; V was cut back by 3 bases and J by 7 bases. CDR1 SGHTA and CDR2 FQGNSA come from the germline V gene. CDR3 sequence: CASSLNWGGNIQYF. For the CDR3, the DNA is TGTGCCAGCAGCTTGAACTGGGGGGGGAACATTCAGTACTTC.

The chain uses TRBV24-1 and TRBJ2-5; 11 nucleotides align to TRBD1. The CDR3 has 15 residues. Germline V gives CDR1 KGHDR, CDR2 SFDVKD. Trimming at V came to 4 bases and at J to 5 bases, leaving 5 bases not matched to a gene. The CDR3 sequence is CATSERTGGRETQYF. The CDR3 DNA sequence: TGTGCCACCAGTGAAAGGACAGGGGGCCGGGAGACCCAGTACTTC.

This rearrangement joins TRBV29-1 to TRBJ1-2; perhaps TRBD1 as D (5 bases). CDR3 length equals 15 residues. CDR1 SQVTM and CDR2 ANQGSEA come from the germline V gene. Deletions cut 1 base from V and 8 bases from J, with 20 bases between. CDR3 sequence: CSVEGGEGPSGGYTF. In nucleotides, the CDR3 is TGCAGCGTTGAAGGGGGGGAGGGGCCCTCGGGAGGCTACACCTTC.

Only a few counts were recorded for this clonotype. Just one base apart from a much larger clone, this may be a read error. The chain links TRBV6-5 to TRBJ2-2, with D tentatively TRBD2 (6 bases). From germline, CDR1 is MNHEY and CDR2 SVGAGI. The CDR3 length is 12 residues. V was trimmed by 6 bases and J by 5 bases, leaving 7 bases between them. CDR3 DNA sequence: TGTGCCAGCAGACGGGAGACCGGGGAGCTGTTTTTT. This codes for CASRRETGELFF.

The J gene is TRBJ2-1, the V gene TRBV19; TRBD2 matches 14 bases. The CDR3 consists of 16 residues. The V gene's germline CDR1 is LNHDA and CDR2 SQIVND (reference sequence). J lost 8 bases, V lost 2 bases, and 5 bases had no gene match. CDR3 sequence (DNA): TGTGCCAGTAGTATAAGTTGGGGACTAGCGGGAGATGAGCAGTTCTTC. Its translation is CASSISWGLAGDEQFF.

The chain has TRBV7-3 and TRBJ2-2; D ambiguous. Per the germline V gene, CDR1 is SGHTA and CDR2 is FQGTGA. V was trimmed by 2 bases and J by 2 bases, leaving 9 bases between them. The CDR3 runs 15 residues. Here the CDR3 reads CASSLLGHNTGELFF. The CDR3 coding sequence is TGTGCCAGCAGCTTATTGGGCCACAACACCGGGGAGCTGTTTTTT. Variable domain in full (rest from reference TRBV7-3 and TRBJ2-2): GAGVSQTPSNKVTEKGKYVELRCDPISGHTALYWYRQSLGQGPEFLIYFQGTGAADDSGLPNDRFFAVRPEGSVSTLKIQRTERGDSAVYLCASSLLGHNTGELFFGEGSRLTVL.

The J gene is TRBJ1-1, the V gene TRBV30; 8 bases line up with TRBD1. The J segment lost 5 bases and the V segment lost 5 bases, leaving 4 bases of the junction unmatched. This CDR3 is 12 amino acids long. The germline V gene encodes CDR1 GTSNPN and CDR2 SVGIG (reference sequence). CDR3 loop: CAWDRGGTEAFF. CDR3 DNA: TGTGCCTGGGACAGGGGAGGAACTGAAGCTTTCTTT. Full variable domain (rest looked up from reference TRBV30 and TRBJ1-1): SQTIHQWPATLVQPVGSPLSLECTVEGTSNPNLYWYRQAAGRGLQLLFYSVGIGQISSEVPQNLSASRPQDRQFILSSKKLLLSDSGFYLCAWDRGGTEAFFGQGTRLTVV.

The gene calls are TRBV12-3 or TRBV12-4 and TRBJ2-3, with D tentatively TRBD1 (6 bases). The CDR3 has 14 residues. V was shortened by 5 bases and J by 1 base, with 10 bases between the two germline ends. CDR3: CASSRRQGTDTQYF. In DNA, the CDR3 is TGTGCCAGCAGTCGTCGACAGGGCACAGATACGCAGTATTTT.

This clonotype appeared a few times. V usage is TRBV7-3 and J usage is TRBJ2-2; 7 bases are a match to TRBD1. The junction had 13 bases not matched to a gene; V was cut back by 5 bases and J by 4 bases. This CDR3 spans 17 amino acids. Germline CDR1 and CDR2: SGHTA and FQGTGA. The CDR3 DNA reads TGTGCCAGCAGCCCCTTGGGGACAGAATACGCCACCGGGGAGCTGTTTTTT. Residues: CASSPLGTEYATGELFF.

The chain is built from TRBV5-1 and TRBJ1-1; 9 bases align to TRBD1. The CDR3 has 13 residues. The J segment lost 10 bases and the V segment lost 4 bases, leaving 8 bases of the junction unmatched. Germline CDR1 SGHRS, CDR2 YFSETQ. The CDR3: CASSLRDRDVAFF. CDR3 in DNA: TGCGCCAGCAGCCTCCGGGACAGGGACGTAGCTTTCTTT.

The chain carries TRBV10-2 and TRBJ1-1; D ambiguous. This CDR3 has 17 residues. V gave up 6 bases and J gave up 0 bases, with 20 bases separating them. CDR1 WSHSY and CDR2 SAAADI come from the germline V gene. The CDR3 loop is CASRDRISPGMNTEAFF. CDR3 coding DNA: TGCGCCAGCAGAGATCGCATTAGTCCGGGGATGAACACTGAAGCTTTCTTT.

The sample holds a few counts of this clonotype. V is TRBV6-2 or TRBV6-3 and J is TRBJ2-3, with TRBD2 matching over 12 bases. J gave up 3 bases and V 3 bases, and 7 bases lay outside the gene matches. Germline lookup yields CDR1 MNHEY and CDR2 SVGEGT. The CDR3 is made up of 17 amino acids. CDR3 DNA sequence: TGTGCCAGCAGTTATTTGACTAGCGGGAGAGATACAGATACGCAGTATTTT. It encodes CASSYLTSGRDTDTQYF.

This clonotype was seen more than once but under ten times. The chain is built from TRBV5-6 and TRBJ2-7; D ambiguous. The CDR3 sequence is 15 residues long. Trimming cost V 0 bases and J 0 bases, with 10 bases left between them. The germline CDR1 and CDR2 sequences are SGHDT and YYEEEE. The CDR3 DNA follows: TGTGCCAGCAGCTTGGCCGTCTGGTCCTCCTACGAGCAGTACTTC. This sequence encodes CASSLAVWSSYEQYF. Full variable domain (rest looked up from reference TRBV5-6 and TRBJ2-7): DAGVTQSPTHLIKTRGQQVTLRCSPKSGHDTVSWYQQALGQGPQFIFQYYEEEERQRGNFPDRFSGHQFPNYSSELNVNALLLGDSALYLCASSLAVWSSYEQYFGPGTRLTVT.

V usage is TRBV10-3 and J usage is TRBJ2-2; D possibly corresponds to TRBD1 (6 bases). V lost 9 bases to trimming and J lost 3 bases, with 17 bases between them. There are 15 residues in the CDR3. Germline lookup yields CDR1 ENHRY and CDR2 SYGVKD. CDR3 nucleotide sequence: TGTGCCATGACTCCCGGGCAGGGGCACACCGGGGAGCTGTTTTTT. This sequence encodes CAMTPGQGHTGELFF.

This clonotype was counted between two and nine times. The J gene is TRBJ2-7, the V gene TRBV18; no reliable D call. This CDR3 spans 13 amino acids. CDR1 KGHSH and CDR2 LQKENI come from the germline V gene. The V gene lost 3 bases and the J gene lost 6 bases, with 12 bases spanning the gap. CDR3 region: CASSPEMGSEQYF. CDR3 DNA: TGTGCCAGCTCACCTGAGATGGGGTCCGAGCAGTACTTC.

A few counts support this clonotype. This sequence joins TRBV9 and TRBJ2-1; 8 nucleotides match TRBD1. The trim removed 2 bases at V and 11 bases at J, leaving 12 bases unmatched. CDR1 and CDR2 (germline): SGDLS, YYNGEE. The CDR3 is 15 amino acids. The chain's CDR3 is CASSVSTGTGLKQFF. In DNA, the CDR3 is TGTGCCAGCAGCGTCTCGACCGGGACAGGTTTAAAGCAGTTCTTC.

This clonotype appeared a few times. The chain couples TRBV11-2 to TRBJ2-1; 8 positions match TRBD1. In germline, CDR1 is SGHAT, CDR2 FQNNGV. Trimming removed 4 bases from V and 5 bases from J; junction bases left unmatched: 7. This CDR3 contains 15 residues. The CDR3 nucleotides read TGTGCCAGCAGCTCCCTCAGGGGGCCCCACAATGAGCAGTTCTTC. It codes for CASSSLRGPHNEQFF.

This chain connects TRBV6-2 or TRBV6-3 to TRBJ2-3; D is uncertain. Deletions cut 6 bases from V and 6 bases from J, with 10 bases between. Germline assignment: CDR1 MNHEY and CDR2 SVGEGT. The CDR3 length is 12 residues. The CDR3 DNA follows: TGTGCCAGCAGCGCGTTAGAGGATACGCAGTATTTT. Translation gives CASSALEDTQYF.

This clonotype was seen more than once but under ten times. J is TRBJ2-1 and V is TRBV5-1; maybe TRBD2 (6 bases). The CDR3 consists of 14 residues. V lost 3 bases and J 4 bases, leaving 11 bases between the germline ends. CDR1 is SGHRS and CDR2 is YFSETQ in the germline V gene. In nucleotides, the CDR3 is TGCGCCAGCAGCTGGGGGGACTCATACAATGAGCAGTTCTTC. Translated: CASSWGDSYNEQFF.

V gene TRBV4-1 combines with J gene TRBJ2-3; maybe TRBD2 (6 bases). Germline CDR1 is MGHRA and CDR2 is YSYEKL. The CDR3 is 15 amino acids. V shed 4 bases and J shed 1 base, with 12 bases lying between them. The CDR3: CASSPEERGTDTQYF. The CDR3 DNA sequence: TGCGCCAGCAGCCCCGAGGAGCGGGGCACAGATACGCAGTATTTT.

The gene calls are TRBV30 and TRBJ2-1; D unclear. V lost 3 bases, J lost 0 bases, and 9 bases lay in between. Germline V CDR1 and CDR2: GTSNPN, SVGIG (reference sequence). The CDR3 loop spans 14 amino acids. The CDR3 protein is CAWRTGVSYNEQFF. The CDR3 DNA reads TGTGCCTGGAGGACTGGCGTCTCCTACAATGAGCAGTTCTTC.